This T cell receptor beta chain was recovered during a study of T cells in Graves' hyperthyroidism and ophthalmopathy. The study's findings and limits: Blood samples included most of the expanded thyroid clonotypes exceeding 0.001. Model output signaled ophthalmopathy a median about seven months ahead of onset.

The TCR beta CDR3 regions underwent amplification using RNA transcripts as the source. The TCR CDR3 first-round RT-PCR relied on the HTBI primer set. TCRdb analysed the multiplex PCR reads with MiXCR anew, one entry per CDR3 protein. This sample has 750,000 to 950,000 distinct CDR3 sequences, with over 35% found just once. Stable disease denoted Graves' hyperthyroidism without ophthalmopathy progression within 18 months. In regard to this clonotype: The antigen is not known. This could be a read error, since a much larger clone is one nucleotide away.

Specimen: blood. The origin of this receptor is a man between 18 and 29 years old with Graves' hyperthyroidism.

This chain's CDR3 is CASIQGTYEQCF. CDR3 bases: TGTGCCAGCATCCAGGGAACCTACGAGCAGTGCTTC. This chain connects TRBV2 to TRBJ2-7; possible D gene TRBD1, 5 bases. This CDR3 has 12 residues. CDR1 is SNHLY, CDR2 FYNNEI, per germline.